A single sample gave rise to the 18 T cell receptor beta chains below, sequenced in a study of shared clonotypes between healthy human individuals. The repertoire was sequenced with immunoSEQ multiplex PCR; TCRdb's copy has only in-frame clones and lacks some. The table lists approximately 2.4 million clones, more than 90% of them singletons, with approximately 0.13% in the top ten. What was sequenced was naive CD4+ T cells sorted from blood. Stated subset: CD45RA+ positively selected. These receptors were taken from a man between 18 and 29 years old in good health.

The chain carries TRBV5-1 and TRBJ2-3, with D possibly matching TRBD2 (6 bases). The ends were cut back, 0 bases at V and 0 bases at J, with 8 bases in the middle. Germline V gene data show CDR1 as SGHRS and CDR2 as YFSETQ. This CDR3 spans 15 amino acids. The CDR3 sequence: CASSLAGLSTDTQYF. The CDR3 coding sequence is TGCGCCAGCAGCTTGGCGGGACTCAGCACAGATACGCAGTATTTT.

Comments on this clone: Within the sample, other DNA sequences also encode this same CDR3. The CDR3 region is CASSSKDKNTEAFF. DNA of the CDR3: TGCGCCAGCAGCTCAAAGGACAAGAACACTGAAGCTTTCTTT. The chain combines TRBV5-1 with TRBJ1-1; tentatively, D is TRBD1 (5 bases). Per germline, CDR1 SGHRS and CDR2 YFSETQ. V lost 3 bases, J lost 1 base, and 10 bases lay in between. The CDR3 extends over 14 amino acids.

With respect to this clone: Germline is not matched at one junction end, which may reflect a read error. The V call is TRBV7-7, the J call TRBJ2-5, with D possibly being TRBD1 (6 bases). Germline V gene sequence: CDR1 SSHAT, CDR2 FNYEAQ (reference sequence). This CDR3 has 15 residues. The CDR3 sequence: CASSQGGVGQETQYF. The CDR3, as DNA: TGTGCTAGCAGCCAAGGGGGAGTTGGACAAGAGACCCAGTACTTC.

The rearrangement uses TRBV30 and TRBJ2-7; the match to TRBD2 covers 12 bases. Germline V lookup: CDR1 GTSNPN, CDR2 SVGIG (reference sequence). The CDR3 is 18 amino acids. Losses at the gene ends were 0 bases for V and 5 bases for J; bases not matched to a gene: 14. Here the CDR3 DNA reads TGTGCCTGGAGTGTACGTCGGACTAGCGGGACCCGTCCCGACGAGCAGTACTTC. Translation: CAWSVRRTSGTRPDEQYF.

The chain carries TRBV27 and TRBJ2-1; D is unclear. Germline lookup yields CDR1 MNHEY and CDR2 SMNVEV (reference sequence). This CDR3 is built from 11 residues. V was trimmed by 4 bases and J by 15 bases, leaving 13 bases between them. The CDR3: CASSYLAETFF. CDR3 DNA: TGTGCCAGCAGTTACTTGGCGGAGACGTTCTTC.

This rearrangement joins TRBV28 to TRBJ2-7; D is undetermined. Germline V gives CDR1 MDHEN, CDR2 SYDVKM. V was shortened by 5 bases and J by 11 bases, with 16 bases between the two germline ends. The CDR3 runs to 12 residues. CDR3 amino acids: CASSATAALKYF. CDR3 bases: TGTGCCAGCAGTGCCACCGCGGCACTCAAGTACTTC. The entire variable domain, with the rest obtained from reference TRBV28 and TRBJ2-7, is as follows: DVKVTQSSRYLVKRTGEKVFLECVQDMDHENMFWYRQDPGLGLRLIYFSYDVKMKEKGDIPEGYSVSREKKERFSLILESASTNQTSMYLCASSATAALKYFGPGTRLTVT.

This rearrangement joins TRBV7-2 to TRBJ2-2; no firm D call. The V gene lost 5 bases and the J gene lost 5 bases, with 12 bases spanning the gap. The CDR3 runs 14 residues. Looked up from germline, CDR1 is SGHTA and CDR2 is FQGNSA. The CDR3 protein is CASSQRLVTGELFF. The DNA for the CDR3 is TGTGCCAGCAGCCAACGTCTCGTTACCGGGGAGCTGTTTTTT.

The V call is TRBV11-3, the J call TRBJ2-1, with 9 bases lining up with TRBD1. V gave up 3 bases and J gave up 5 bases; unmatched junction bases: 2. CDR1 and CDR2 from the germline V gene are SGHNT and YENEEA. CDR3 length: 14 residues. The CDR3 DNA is TGTGCCAGCAGCTTCGACAGGGGGGACAATGAGCAGTTCTTC. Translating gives CASSFDRGDNEQFF.

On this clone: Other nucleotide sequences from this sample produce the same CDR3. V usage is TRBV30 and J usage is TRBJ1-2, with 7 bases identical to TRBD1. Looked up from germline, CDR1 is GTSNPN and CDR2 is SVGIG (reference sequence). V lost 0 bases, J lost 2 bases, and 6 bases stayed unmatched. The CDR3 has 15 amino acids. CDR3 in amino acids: CAWSVPRTGNYGYTF. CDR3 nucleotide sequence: TGTGCCTGGAGTGTACCCCGGACAGGCAACTATGGCTACACCTTC.

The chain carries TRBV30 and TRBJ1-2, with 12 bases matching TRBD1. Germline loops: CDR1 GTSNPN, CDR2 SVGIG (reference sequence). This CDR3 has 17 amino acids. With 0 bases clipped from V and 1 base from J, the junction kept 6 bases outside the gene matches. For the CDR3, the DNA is TGTGCCTGGAGTGTGTGGGACAGGGGGCGCGTTAACTATGGCTACACCTTC. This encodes CAWSVWDRGRVNYGYTF.

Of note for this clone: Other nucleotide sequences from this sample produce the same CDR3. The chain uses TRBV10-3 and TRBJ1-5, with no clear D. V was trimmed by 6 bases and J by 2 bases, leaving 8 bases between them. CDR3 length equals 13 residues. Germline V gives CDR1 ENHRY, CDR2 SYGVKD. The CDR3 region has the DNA TGTGCCATCAGCTCGGGAGGCAATCAGCCCCAGCATTTT. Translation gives CAISSGGNQPQHF.

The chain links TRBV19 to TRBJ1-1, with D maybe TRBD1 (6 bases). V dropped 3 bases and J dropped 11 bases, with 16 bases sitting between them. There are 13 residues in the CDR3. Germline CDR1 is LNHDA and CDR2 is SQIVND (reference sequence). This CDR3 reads CASSMSAGEVAFF. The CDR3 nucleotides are TGTGCCAGTAGTATGAGTGCAGGGGAGGTCGCTTTCTTT.

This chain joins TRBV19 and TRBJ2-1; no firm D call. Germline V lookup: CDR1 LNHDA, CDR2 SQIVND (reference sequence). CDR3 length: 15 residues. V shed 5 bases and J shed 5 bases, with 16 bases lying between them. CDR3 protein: CASSAHSLGNNEQFF. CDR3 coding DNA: TGTGCCAGTAGTGCTCATTCCCTCGGCAACAATGAGCAGTTCTTC.

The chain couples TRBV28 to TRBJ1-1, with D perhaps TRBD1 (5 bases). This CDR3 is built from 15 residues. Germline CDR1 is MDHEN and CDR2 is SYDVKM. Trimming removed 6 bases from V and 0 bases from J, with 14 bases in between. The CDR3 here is CASSSRGSLNTEAFF. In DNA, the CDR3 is TGTGCCAGCAGCTCTCGGGGGAGTTTGAACACTGAAGCTTTCTTT.

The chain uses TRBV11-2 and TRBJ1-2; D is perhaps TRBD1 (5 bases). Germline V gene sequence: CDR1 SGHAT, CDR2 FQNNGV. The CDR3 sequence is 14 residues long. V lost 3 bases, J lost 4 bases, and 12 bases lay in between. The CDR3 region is CASSLKGEGYGYTF. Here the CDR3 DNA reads TGTGCCAGCAGCTTGAAAGGGGAGGGCTATGGCTACACCTTC. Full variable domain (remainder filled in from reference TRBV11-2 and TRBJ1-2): EAGVAQSPRYKIIEKRQSVAFWCNPISGHATLYWYQQILGQGPKLLIQFQNNGVVDDSQLPKDRFSAERLKGVDSTLKIQPAKLEDSAVYLCASSLKGEGYGYTFGSGTRLTVV.

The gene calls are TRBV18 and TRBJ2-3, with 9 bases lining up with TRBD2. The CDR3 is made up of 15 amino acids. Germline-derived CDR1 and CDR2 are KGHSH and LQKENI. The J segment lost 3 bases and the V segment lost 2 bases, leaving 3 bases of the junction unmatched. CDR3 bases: TGTGCCAGCTCACCAGGCGGGAGGGGGACAGATACGCAGTATTTT. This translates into CASSPGGRGTDTQYF.

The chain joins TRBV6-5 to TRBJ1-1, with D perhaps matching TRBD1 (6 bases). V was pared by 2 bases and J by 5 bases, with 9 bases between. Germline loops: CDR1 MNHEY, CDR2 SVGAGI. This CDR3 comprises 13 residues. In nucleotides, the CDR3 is TGTGCCAGCAGTTACAGAGACAGGACTGAAGCTTTCTTT. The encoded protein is CASSYRDRTEAFF.

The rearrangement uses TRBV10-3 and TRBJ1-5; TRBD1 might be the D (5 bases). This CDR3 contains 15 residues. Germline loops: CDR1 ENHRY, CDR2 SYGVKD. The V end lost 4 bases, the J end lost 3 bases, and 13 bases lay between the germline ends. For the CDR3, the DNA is TGTGCCATCAGTGCGTCGGACACCTCCAATCAGCCCCAGCATTTT. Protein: CAISASDTSNQPQHF.